These 20 T cell receptor beta chains were all obtained from the same sample, sequenced in a study of metastatic and nonmetastatic thyroid tumors (TCRdb year 2020). The method was PCR. Sequencing was performed on an Illumina HiSeq 4000. TCRdb's own reprocessing of the public reads used fastp at Q25 and MiXCR and kept productive beta chains. This sample gives roughly 20,000 clones in total; roughly 23% of them show up just once. The top ten hold less than 10% of the sample. None of the patients had been given any treatment before thyroid surgery. Sequenced sample: adjacent normal tissue. These receptors came from a female donor with papillary thyroid cancer or a benign thyroid nodule (not recorded which). Some clones in this sample may be carry-over from other donors' samples.

This clone was seen many times. The same CDR3 arises from other DNA sequences in this sample as well. V gene TRBV9 combines with J gene TRBJ2-3; 8 nucleotides align to TRBD2. Germline CDR1 SGDLS, CDR2 YYNGEE. This CDR3 is built from 15 residues. Unmatched junction bases numbered 1, after V lost 0 bases and J lost 1 base. The CDR3 bases are TGTGCCAGCAGCGTAGCCGGGGGGGGCACAGATACGCAGTATTTT. Residues: CASSVAGGGTDTQYF. The whole variable domain, filled in from reference TRBV9 and TRBJ2-3, reads DSGVTQTPKHLITATGQRVTLRCSPRSGDLSVYWYQQSLDQGLQFLIQYYNGEERAKGNILERFSAQQFPDLHSELNLSSLELGDSALYFCASSVAGGGTDTQYFGPGTRLTVL.

This clone was seen once. The genes are TRBV27 and TRBJ2-2; TRBD2 agrees at 7 bases. The CDR3 has 15 residues. Per germline, CDR1 MNHEY and CDR2 SMNVEV (reference sequence). The junction had 9 bases not matched to a gene; V was cut back by 7 bases and J by 4 bases. The CDR3 sequence: CASTRVAGLTGELFF. The CDR3 DNA follows: TGTGCCAGCACTAGAGTAGCGGGCCTCACCGGGGAGCTGTTTTTT.

The J gene is TRBJ1-5, the V gene TRBV27, with a tentative D call TRBD1 (5 bases). The germline V gene encodes CDR1 MNHEY and CDR2 SMNVEV (reference sequence). The CDR3 runs 13 residues. V lost 5 bases and J lost 10, with 15 bases in between. In DNA form, the CDR3 reads TGTGCCAGCAGTCCGGGGACGCCGGGCCCCCAGCATTTT. This sequence encodes CASSPGTPGPQHF.

This clone was counted a few times. This chain uses TRBV3-1 with TRBJ2-7, with D uncertain. Per germline, CDR1 LGHDT and CDR2 YNNKEL (reference sequence). The CDR3 contains 11 residues. Trimming removed 5 bases at V and 3 bases at J, with 5 bases between. CDR3 region: CASSSVYEQYF. DNA for the CDR3: TGTGCCAGCAGCTCTGTCTACGAGCAGTACTTC.

The rearrangement joins TRBV20-1 to TRBJ2-2; TRBD2 aligns across 9 bases. CDR1 and CDR2 from the germline V gene are DFQATT and SNEGSKA (reference sequence). The CDR3 extends over 17 amino acids. V lost 1 base to trimming and J lost 1 base; unmatched junction nucleotides: 7. DNA of the CDR3: TGCAGTGCTAGAGGGGAGCGGGAGGAATGGAACACCGGGGAGCTGTTTTTT. Its translation: CSARGEREEWNTGELFF.

The chain is built from TRBV6-1 and TRBJ1-6; 10 bases align to TRBD1. V shed 6 bases and J 10 bases; nucleotides not matched to a gene: 3. Germline values: CDR1 MNHNS, CDR2 SASEGT. CDR3 length: 13 amino acids. The CDR3 DNA sequence: TGTGCCAGCAGGGGACAGGGGCGGTCACCCCTCCACTTT. This translates into CASRGQGRSPLHF.

This clone counts as medium-sized (0.01 to 0.1%). This rearrangement joins TRBV6-2 or TRBV6-3 to TRBJ1-1, with D possibly TRBD1 on 5 matching bases. V gave up 5 bases and J gave up 1 base, with 14 bases separating them. In germline, CDR1 is MNHEY, CDR2 SVGEGT. There are 15 residues in the CDR3. CDR3 nucleotides: TGTGCCAGCAGTCCTGTGTGGCAGGGGAACACTGAAGCTTTCTTT. This encodes CASSPVWQGNTEAFF.

This clone was seen only a few times. V usage is TRBV30 and J usage is TRBJ2-5; 7 bases are a match to TRBD1. V was clipped by 8 bases and J by 5 bases; unmatched bases: 5. The germline V gene has CDR1 GTSNPN and CDR2 SVGIG (reference sequence). The CDR3 has 11 amino acids. The CDR3 DNA reads TGTGCCGGGGACAGCGGCGAGACCCAGTACTTC. It codes for CAGDSGETQYF.

This clone is medium-sized (0.01 to 0.1%) within its sample. The V and J genes are TRBV28 and TRBJ2-2, with 12 nucleotides matching TRBD2. This CDR3 contains 16 residues. Germline lookup yields CDR1 MDHEN and CDR2 SYDVKM. Trimming at V came to 6 bases and at J to 4 bases, leaving 6 bases not matched to a gene. CDR3 region: CASRTSGSPSTGELFF. The CDR3 DNA reads as TGTGCCAGCAGGACTAGCGGGAGCCCCAGCACCGGGGAGCTGTTTTTT.

The sample holds a few counts of this clone. This chain connects TRBV15 to TRBJ1-6; no reliable D call. There are 15 residues in the CDR3. Trimming left V 3 bases short and J 10 bases short, with 16 bases between. CDR1 is LNHNV and CDR2 is YYDKDF in the germline V gene (reference sequence). Here the CDR3 DNA reads TGTGCCACCAGCAGGCTTCAACGTGAGGAATCACCCCTCCACTTT. As protein: CATSRLQREESPLHF. The full variable domain, rest sourced from reference TRBV15 and TRBJ1-6, is DAMVIQNPRYQVTQFGKPVTLSCSQTLNHNVMYWYQQKSSQAPKLLFHYYDKDFNNEADTPDNFQSRRPNTSFCFLDIRSPGLGDTAMYLCATSRLQREESPLHFGNGTRLTVT.

The gene calls are TRBV6-1 and TRBJ1-6; tentatively, D is TRBD1 (5 bases). V lost 6 bases, J lost 7 bases, and 10 bases lay in between. CDR1 MNHNS and CDR2 SASEGT come from the germline V gene. The CDR3 is 13 residues long. Here the CDR3 reads CASSRDGNSPLHF. CDR3 DNA sequence: TGTGCCAGCAGCCGGGACGGGAATTCACCCCTCCACTTT.

This clone was counted only a few times. The chain employs TRBV12-3 or TRBV12-4 and TRBJ1-1, with TRBD1 matching over 8 bases. V trimming: 1 base; J trimming: 0 bases; junction bases outside the gene matches: 1. The length of the CDR3 is 15 residues. The chain's CDR3 is CASSLGQGMNTEAFF. For the CDR3, the DNA is TGTGCCAGCAGTTTAGGACAGGGGATGAACACTGAAGCTTTCTTT.

This sequence joins TRBV20-1 and TRBJ2-7; no definite D call. This CDR3 comprises 13 residues. V was shortened by 5 bases and J by 1 base, with 12 bases between the two germline ends. CDR1 DFQATT and CDR2 SNEGSKA come from the germline V gene (reference sequence). As DNA, the CDR3 is TGCAGTGCTCCTTCGGAAGTTTCCTACGAGCAGTACTTC. Protein: CSAPSEVSYEQYF.

This clone was recorded a few times. The chain uses TRBV27 and TRBJ2-1, with D unclear. The CDR3 loop spans 13 amino acids. Germline assignment: CDR1 MNHEY and CDR2 SMNVEV (reference sequence). V was trimmed by 5 bases and J by 7 bases, leaving 12 bases between them. The CDR3 nucleotides read TGTGCCAGCAGTGTCCCTCAAGTGAATGAGCAGTTCTTC. Protein product: CASSVPQVNEQFF.

V usage is TRBV5-1 and J usage is TRBJ2-5, with D unclear. This CDR3 spans 12 amino acids. Germline V gives CDR1 SGHRS, CDR2 YFSETQ. V was shortened by 4 bases and J by 3 bases, with 7 bases between the two germline ends. As DNA, the CDR3 is TGCGCCAGCAGCATCATTAAAGAGACCCAGTACTTC. This encodes CASSIIKETQYF.

This clone is medium-sized. The chain recombines TRBV12-3 or TRBV12-4 with TRBJ2-5; no clear D gene. The CDR3 is 13 residues long. V gave up 2 bases and J gave up 0 bases, with 4 bases separating them. CDR3 sequence reads: CASSLYNQETQYF. The CDR3 DNA sequence: TGTGCCAGCAGTTTATACAACCAAGAGACCCAGTACTTC.

By sample share, this clone is medium-sized (0.01 to 0.1%). The chain couples TRBV5-1 to TRBJ2-7, with 11 nucleotides matching TRBD2. Germline lookup yields CDR1 SGHRS and CDR2 YFSETQ. The CDR3 is made up of 15 amino acids. V was pared by 4 bases and J by 2 bases, with 5 bases of the junction left unmatched. In DNA, the CDR3 is TGCGCCAGCAGCCTGGGACTAGCGGCCCCCTACGAGCAGTACTTC. Translation: CASSLGLAAPYEQYF.

Remarks on this clone: Germline and junction disagree at one end, which may indicate a read error. The chain links TRBV20-1 to TRBJ2-5, with unresolved D. The CDR3 has 13 amino acids. Per germline, CDR1 DFQATT and CDR2 SNEGSKA (reference sequence). CDR3 region: CRASTIPQETQYF. The CDR3 region has the DNA TGCAGGGCTAGTACTATCCCACAAGAGACCCAGTACTTC.

This clone was recorded a few times. This chain connects TRBV27 to TRBJ1-6; maybe TRBD1 (6 bases). The CDR3 runs to 16 residues. V was shortened by 3 bases and J by 6 bases, with 15 bases between the two germline ends. Germline V gives CDR1 MNHEY, CDR2 SMNVEV (reference sequence). The CDR3 sequence is CASSLGGLALNSPLHF. CDR3 coding DNA: TGTGCCAGCAGTTTGGGGGGCCTGGCGCTTAATTCACCCCTCCACTTT.

V usage is TRBV12-3 or TRBV12-4 and J usage is TRBJ2-3; TRBD1 or TRBD2 may be the D gene (5 bases each). The CDR3 runs to 12 residues. The ends were cut back, 10 bases at V and 5 bases at J, with 13 bases in the middle. The CDR3 coding sequence is TGTGCCATTACAATGAGGGGAGATACGCAGTATTTT. It yields the protein CAITMRGDTQYF.